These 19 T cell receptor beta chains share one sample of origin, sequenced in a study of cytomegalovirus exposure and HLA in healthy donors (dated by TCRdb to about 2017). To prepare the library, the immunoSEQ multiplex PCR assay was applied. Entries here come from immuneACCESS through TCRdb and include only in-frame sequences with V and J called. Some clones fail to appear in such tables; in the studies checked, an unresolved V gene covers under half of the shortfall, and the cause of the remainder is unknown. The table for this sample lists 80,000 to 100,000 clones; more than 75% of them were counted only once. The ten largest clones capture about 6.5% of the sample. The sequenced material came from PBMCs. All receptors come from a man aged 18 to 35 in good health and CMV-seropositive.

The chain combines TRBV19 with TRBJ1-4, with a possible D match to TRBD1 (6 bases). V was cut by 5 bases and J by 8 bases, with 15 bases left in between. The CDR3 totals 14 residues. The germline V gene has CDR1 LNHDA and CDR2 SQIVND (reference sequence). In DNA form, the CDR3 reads TGTGCCAGTAGTGACGCAGGGGCCGGAGAAAAACTGTTTTTT. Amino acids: CASSDAGAGEKLFF.

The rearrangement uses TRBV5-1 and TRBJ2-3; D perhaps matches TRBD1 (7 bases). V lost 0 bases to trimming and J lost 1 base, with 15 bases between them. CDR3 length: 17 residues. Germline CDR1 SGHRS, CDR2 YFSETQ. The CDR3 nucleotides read TGCGCCAGCAGCTTGGGCAGGGGGGCCCTAGGCACAGATACGCAGTATTTT. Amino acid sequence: CASSLGRGALGTDTQYF.

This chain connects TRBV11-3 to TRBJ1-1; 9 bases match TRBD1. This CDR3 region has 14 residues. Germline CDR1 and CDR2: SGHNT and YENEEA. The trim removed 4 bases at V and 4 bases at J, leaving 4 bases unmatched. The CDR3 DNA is TGTGCCAGCAGCTCGGACAGGGGTCCCACTGAAGCTTTCTTT. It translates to CASSSDRGPTEAFF.

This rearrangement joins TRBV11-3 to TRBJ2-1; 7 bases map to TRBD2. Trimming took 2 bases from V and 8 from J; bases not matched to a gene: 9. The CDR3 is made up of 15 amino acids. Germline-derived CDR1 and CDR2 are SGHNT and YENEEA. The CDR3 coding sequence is TGTGCCAGCAGCTTAAATGGGGGGGTTTGGGATGAGCAGTTCTTC. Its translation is CASSLNGGVWDEQFF.

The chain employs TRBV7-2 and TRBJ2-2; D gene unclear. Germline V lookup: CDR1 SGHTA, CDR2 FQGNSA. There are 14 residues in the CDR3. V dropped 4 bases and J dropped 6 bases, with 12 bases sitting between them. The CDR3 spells CASSSYGSAGELFF. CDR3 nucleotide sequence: TGTGCCAGCAGCTCCTACGGGTCCGCCGGGGAGCTGTTTTTT.

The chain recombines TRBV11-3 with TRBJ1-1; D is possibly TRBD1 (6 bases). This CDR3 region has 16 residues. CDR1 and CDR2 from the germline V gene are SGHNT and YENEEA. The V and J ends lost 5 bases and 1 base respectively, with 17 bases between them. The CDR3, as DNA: TGTGCCAGCAGCAGTAGTTGGGGGGGGCGGAACACTGAAGCTTTCTTT. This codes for CASSSSWGGRNTEAFF.

The DNA for the CDR3 is TGTGCCAGCAGCTTAGCCGGCAGGGGGTATGGCAAAAACATTCAGTACTTC. It yields the protein CASSLAGRGYGKNIQYF. The chain uses TRBV7-9 and TRBJ2-4, with 7 bases lining up with TRBD1. V was pared by 0 bases and J by 3 bases, with 8 bases of the junction left unmatched. The CDR3 totals 17 residues. Germline V gene data show CDR1 as SEHNR and CDR2 as FQNEAQ (reference sequence).

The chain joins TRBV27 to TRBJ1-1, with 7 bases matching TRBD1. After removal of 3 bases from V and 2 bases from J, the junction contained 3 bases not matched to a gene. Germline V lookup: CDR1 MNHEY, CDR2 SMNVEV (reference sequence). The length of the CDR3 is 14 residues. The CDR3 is CASSFRDRNTEAFF. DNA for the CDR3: TGTGCCAGCAGTTTCCGGGACAGAAACACTGAAGCTTTCTTT.

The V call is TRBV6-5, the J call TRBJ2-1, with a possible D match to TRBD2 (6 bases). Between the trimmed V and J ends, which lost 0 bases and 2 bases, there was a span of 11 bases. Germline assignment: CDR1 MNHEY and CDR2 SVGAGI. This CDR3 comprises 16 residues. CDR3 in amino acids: CASSYSPASAYNEQFF. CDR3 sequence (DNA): TGTGCCAGCAGTTACTCGCCCGCTAGCGCCTACAATGAGCAGTTCTTC.

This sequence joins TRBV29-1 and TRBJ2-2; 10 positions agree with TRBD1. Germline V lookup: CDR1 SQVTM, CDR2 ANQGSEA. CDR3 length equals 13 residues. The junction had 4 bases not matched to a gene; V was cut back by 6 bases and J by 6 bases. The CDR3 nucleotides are TGCAGCGTGACAGGGGGCATGTCCGGGGAGCTGTTTTTT. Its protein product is CSVTGGMSGELFF.

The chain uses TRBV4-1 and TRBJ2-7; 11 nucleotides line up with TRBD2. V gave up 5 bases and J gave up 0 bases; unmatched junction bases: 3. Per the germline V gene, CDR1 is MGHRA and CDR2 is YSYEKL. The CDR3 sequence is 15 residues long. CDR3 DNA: TGCGCCAGCAGCAAGGGACTAGCGGCCTCCTACGAGCAGTACTTC. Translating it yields CASSKGLAASYEQYF.

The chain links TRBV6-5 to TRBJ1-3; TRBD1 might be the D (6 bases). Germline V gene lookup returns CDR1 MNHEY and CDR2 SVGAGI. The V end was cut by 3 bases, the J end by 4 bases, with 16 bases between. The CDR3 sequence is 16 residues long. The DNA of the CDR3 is TGTGCCAGCAGTTATCGGAGGCAGGGGATAGGAAACACCATATATTTT. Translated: CASSYRRQGIGNTIYF.

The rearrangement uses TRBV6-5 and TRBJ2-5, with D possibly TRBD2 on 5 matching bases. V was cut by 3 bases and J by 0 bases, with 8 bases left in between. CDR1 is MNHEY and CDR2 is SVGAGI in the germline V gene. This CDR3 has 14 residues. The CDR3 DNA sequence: TGTGCCAGCAGTTATTATAGCGACCAAGAGACCCAGTACTTC. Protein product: CASSYYSDQETQYF.

This CDR3 reads CASSPGRWAGGFTYEQYF. The CDR3 nucleotides read TGTGCCAGCAGCCCGGGGAGATGGGCAGGGGGTTTTACCTACGAGCAGTACTTC. The chain combines TRBV28 with TRBJ2-7; 7 bases match TRBD1. The germline CDR1 and CDR2 sequences are MDHEN and SYDVKM. Germline trimming cut 6 bases from V and 2 bases from J; bases unmatched to any gene: 19. CDR3 length: 18 amino acids.

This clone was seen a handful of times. Written as DNA, the CDR3 is TGTGCCAGTAAAACCGCTAGCGGGGAAACCTACGAGCAGTACTTC. This codes for CASKTASGETYEQYF. This chain joins TRBV19 and TRBJ2-7; 9 bases map to TRBD2. J was trimmed by 2 bases and V by 7 bases; bases with no gene match: 9. This CDR3 has 15 amino acids. In germline, CDR1 is LNHDA, CDR2 SQIVND (reference sequence).

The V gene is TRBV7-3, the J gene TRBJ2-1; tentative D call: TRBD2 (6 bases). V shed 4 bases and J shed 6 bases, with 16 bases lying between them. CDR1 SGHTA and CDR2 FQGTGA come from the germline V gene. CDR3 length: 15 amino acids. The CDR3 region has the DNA TGTGCCAGCAGCTCGGACTACCACGTCGGCAATGAGCAGTTCTTC. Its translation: CASSSDYHVGNEQFF.

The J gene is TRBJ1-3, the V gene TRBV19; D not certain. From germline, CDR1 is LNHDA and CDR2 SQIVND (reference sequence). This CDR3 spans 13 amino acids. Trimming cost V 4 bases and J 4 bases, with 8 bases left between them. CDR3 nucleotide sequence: TGTGCCAGTAGTACACCGGGAGGAAACACCATATATTTT. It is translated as CASSTPGGNTIYF.

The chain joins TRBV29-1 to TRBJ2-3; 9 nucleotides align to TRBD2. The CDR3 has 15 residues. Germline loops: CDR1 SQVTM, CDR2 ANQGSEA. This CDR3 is CGGLASGTSTDTQYF. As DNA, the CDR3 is TGCGGGGGGTTGGCTAGCGGGACTAGCACAGATACGCAGTATTTT.

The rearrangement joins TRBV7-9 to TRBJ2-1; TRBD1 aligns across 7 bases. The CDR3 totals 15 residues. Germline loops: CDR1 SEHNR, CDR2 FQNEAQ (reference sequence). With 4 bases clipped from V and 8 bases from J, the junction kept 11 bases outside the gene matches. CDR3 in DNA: TGTGCCAGCAGCTGGGGGACAGCATCGATCGATGAGCAGTTCTTC. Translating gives CASSWGTASIDEQFF.